This T cell receptor (beta chain) derives from a study of shared T cell receptors in the human thymus (dated by TCRdb to the early 2020s). Looking at the study overall: The study examined how self-reactive, shared T-cell receptor alpha chains are generated in the human thymus.

About this clone itself: There is no known antigen for this receptor. No qualities accompany the bases; no much larger clone lies one base away.

Libraries were constructed by the immunoSEQ multiplex PCR assay. The clones in this table, taken by TCRdb from immuneACCESS, are in-frame only. Not every clone is retained; where verified, under half of the shortfall comes from an unresolved V gene, and the cause of the rest is unknown. This sample lists just under 550,000 clones; 70% to 80% were detected once. Together, the top ten hold 0.013% of the sample. The CDR3 contains 17 residues, cysteine and phenylalanine counted. Kept here is only the CDR3 DNA, which spans 51 bases and is read in frame from base 1. The germline V gene specifies LGHNA as CDR1 and YSLEER as CDR2. The trim is 0 bases for V and 2 bases for J, with a gap of 14 bases between the germline ends. The sample was also linked to a second study, of human thymus T cells. As the second publication notes: In Finland, the donors were immunologically healthy infants who were having open corrective cardiac surgery for congenital heart defects. The thymus tissue came from surgical resects taken out during corrective cardiac surgery. Both the thymic and the peripheral blood repertoires appeared to show biased V and J gene segment usage. The related research reported highly overlapping thymic TCR repertoires among unrelated individuals. The study used 7 or 8 infant thymus samples plus four related peripheral blood samples to characterize TCR alpha and beta repertoires. The cohort included more than 5 male and a couple of female infants, with donor ages spanning 7 to 244 days. Thymocytes were freed from the tissue by mechanical means and kept at -70 degrees C as pellets of about 8.5-34 million cells. A QIAsymphony instrument was used to extract genomic DNA from frozen cell pellets. The immunoSEQ multiplex PCR assay was used to amplify the TCRB and TCRAD loci from a standardized amount of quality-controlled genomic DNA. Amplicons spanned the V(D)J region at a length sufficient to cover the CDR3 and identify V and J genes. The commercial immunoSEQ service was used to sequence amplicons on an Illumina platform. Corrections for primer bias and sequencing errors followed previously described methods, while TCRAD and TCRB definitions were based on the IMGT database. immunoSEQ Analyzer 3.0 and VDJTools were used for repertoire analysis, which covered basic statistics, V/J segment usage, diversity estimates, rarefaction and pairwise overlap. Diversity was estimated using the Chao1, ChaoE, Efron-Thisted, Shannon and inverse Simpson indices, and was also estimated on datasets down-sampled to the size of the smallest sample. Repertoire overlap was determined by strict matching of CDR3 nucleotide sequence, V gene and J gene, and Jaccard-based multidimensional scaling clustering was applied. On average, thymus samples gave roughly 800,000 unique TCRB clonotypes, whereas blood samples gave roughly 84,000.

The V and J genes are TRBV4-3 and TRBJ2-4; the D gene is possibly TRBD2, with 5 bases matching. Sequencing was carried out using thymocytes. The source of this sequence is a boy under two years old with a congenital heart defect. Donor details come from another sample of the same person, matched by shared clones. In nucleotide form, the sequence is TGCGCCAGCAGCCAAGATCGGGGTTGCGAAACCAAAAACATTCAGTACTTC. This is translated as CASSQDRGCETKNIQYF.